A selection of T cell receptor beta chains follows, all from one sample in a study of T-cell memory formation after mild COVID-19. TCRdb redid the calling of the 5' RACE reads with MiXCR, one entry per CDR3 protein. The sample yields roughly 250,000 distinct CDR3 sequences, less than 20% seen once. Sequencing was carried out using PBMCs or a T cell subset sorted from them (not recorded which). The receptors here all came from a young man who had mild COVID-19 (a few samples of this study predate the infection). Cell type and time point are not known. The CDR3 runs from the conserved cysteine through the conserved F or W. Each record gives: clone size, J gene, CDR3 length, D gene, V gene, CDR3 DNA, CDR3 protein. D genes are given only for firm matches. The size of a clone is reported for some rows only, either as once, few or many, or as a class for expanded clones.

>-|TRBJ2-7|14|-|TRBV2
TGTGCCAGCAGATCACAGGGTCCAACCTACGAGCAGTACTTC
CASRSQGPTYEQYF
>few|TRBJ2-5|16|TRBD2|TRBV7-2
TGTGCCAGCAGCTTAAGTACTAGCGGAGGGGGGGAGACCCAGTACTTC
CASSLSTSGGGETQYF
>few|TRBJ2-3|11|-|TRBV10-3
TGTGCCATCAGGGACACAGATACGCAGTATTTT
CAIRDTDTQYF
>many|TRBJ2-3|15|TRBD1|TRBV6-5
TGTGCCAGCCGCGACAGGGGGCTTCGCACAGATACGCAGTATTTT
CASRDRGLRTDTQYF
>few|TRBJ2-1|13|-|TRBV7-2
TGTGCCAGCAGGGGGGGCCCCTACAATGAGCAGTTCTTC
CASRGGPYNEQFF
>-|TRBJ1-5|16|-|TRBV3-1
TGTGCCAGCAGCCAAGGTGTCGGGGTGTTTAATCAGCCCCAGCATTTT
CASSQGVGVFNQPQHF
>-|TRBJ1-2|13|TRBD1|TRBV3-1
TGTGCCAGCAGTCGCAGACAGGGAGGAGGCTACACCTTC
CASSRRQGGGYTF
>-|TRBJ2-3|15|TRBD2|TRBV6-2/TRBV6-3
TGTGCCAGCAGCCTCCAGCGGGGGGCGGAAGATACGCAGTATTTT
CASSLQRGAEDTQYF
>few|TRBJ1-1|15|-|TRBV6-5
TGTGCCAGCAGTTACTCGATAGCAGGGAACACTGAAGCTTTCTTT
CASSYSIAGNTEAFF
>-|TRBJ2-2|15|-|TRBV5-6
TGTGCCAGCAGCTTGGCCAGGGCGGACACCGGGGAGCTGTTTTTT
CASSLARADTGELFF
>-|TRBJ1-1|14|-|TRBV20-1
TGCAGTGCTCGAATGGGGGCGGGGGACACTGAAGCTTTCTTT
CSARMGAGDTEAFF
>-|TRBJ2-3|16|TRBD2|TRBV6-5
TGTGCCAGCAGTTATCGACTAGCGGGGAGCACAGATACGCAGTATTTT
CASSYRLAGSTDTQYF
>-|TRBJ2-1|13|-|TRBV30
TGTGCCTGGAAGAGACTGGGCTATAATGAGCAGTTCTTC
CAWKRLGYNEQFF
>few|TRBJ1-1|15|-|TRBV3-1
TGTGCCAGCAGCCAAAACCCGGGCGGAGACACTGAAGCTTTCTTT
CASSQNPGGDTEAFF
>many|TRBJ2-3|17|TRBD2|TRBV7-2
TGTGCCAGCAGCTTAGCGCGATGGGGGGGTTCCACAGATACGCAGTATTTT
CASSLARWGGSTDTQYF
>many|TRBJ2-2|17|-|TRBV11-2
TGTGCCAGCAGCAACTTGCGGGGAGGCCCGGGCACCGGGGAGCTGTTTTTT
CASSNLRGGPGTGELFF
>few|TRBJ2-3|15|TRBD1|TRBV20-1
TGCAGTGCTGGACTGACAGGGATCAAGCCAGATACGCAGTATTTT
CSAGLTGIKPDTQYF
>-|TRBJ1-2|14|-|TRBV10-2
TGCGCCAGCAGTGAGTCATGGCCCACCGGGGGCTACACCTTC
CASSESWPTGGYTF
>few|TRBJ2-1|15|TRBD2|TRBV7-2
TGTGCCAGCAGCTTAGCGGCGGGGGGGCTTGGTGAGCAGTTCTTC
CASSLAAGGLGEQFF
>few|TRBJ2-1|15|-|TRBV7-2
TGTGCCAGCAGCTTAGCGCAAGGACAGTACAATGAGCAGTTCTTC
CASSLAQGQYNEQFF
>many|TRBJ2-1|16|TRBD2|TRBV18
TGTGCCAGCTCACCAGCTAGCGGGGGGGCCGGTATTGAGCAGTTCTTC
CASSPASGGAGIEQFF
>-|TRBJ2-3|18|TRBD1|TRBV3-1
TGTGCCAGCAGCCAAGACGGAGGGGGACAGGGGGCGCGAGATACGCAGTATTTT
CASSQDGGGQGARDTQYF
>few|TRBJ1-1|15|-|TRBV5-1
TGCGCCAGCAGCGGAGTGGTGAATAAGAACACTGAAGCTTTCTTT
CASSGVVNKNTEAFF
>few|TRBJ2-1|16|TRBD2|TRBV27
TGTGCCAGCAGTCGGGGTAGCGGGGGGGCCAGGGGTGAGCAGTTCTTC
CASSRGSGGARGEQFF
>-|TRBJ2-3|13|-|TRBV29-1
TGCAGCGTTGGTGGCGGGTACACAGATACGCAGTATTTT
CSVGGGYTDTQYF
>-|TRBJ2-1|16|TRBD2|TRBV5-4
TGTGCCAGCAGCCCTGGTGCGAGCGGGGGCTACAATGAGCAGTTCTTC
CASSPGASGGYNEQFF
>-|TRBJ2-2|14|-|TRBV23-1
TGCGCCAGCAGTCTCCGGCTCGACACCGGGGAGCTGTTTTTT
CASSLRLDTGELFF
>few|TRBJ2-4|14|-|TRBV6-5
TGTGCCAGCAGGGACGGGGTAGCCAAAAACATTCAGTACTTC
CASRDGVAKNIQYF
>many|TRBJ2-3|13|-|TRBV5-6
TGTGCCAGCAGCCAGAGCGGGCTGGGTACGCAGTATTTT
CASSQSGLGTQYF
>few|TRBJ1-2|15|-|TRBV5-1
TGCGCCAGCAGCTTGGGGGCTCCGGGGGCGTCTGGCTACACCTTC
CASSLGAPGASGYTF
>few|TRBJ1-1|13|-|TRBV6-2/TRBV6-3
TGTGCCAGCAGCGACAGGACTAGCCTTGAAGCTTTCTTT
CASSDRTSLEAFF
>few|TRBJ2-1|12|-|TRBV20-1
TGCAGTGCTAGAGAGGGTGCCCTTGAGCAGTTCTTC
CSAREGALEQFF
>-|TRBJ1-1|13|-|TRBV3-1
TGTGCCAGCAGCCAAGGGCAGGTCACTGAAGCTTTCTTT
CASSQGQVTEAFF
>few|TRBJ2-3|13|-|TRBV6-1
TGTGCCAGCAGTGAAGCTAGTCCAGATACGCAGTATTTT
CASSEASPDTQYF